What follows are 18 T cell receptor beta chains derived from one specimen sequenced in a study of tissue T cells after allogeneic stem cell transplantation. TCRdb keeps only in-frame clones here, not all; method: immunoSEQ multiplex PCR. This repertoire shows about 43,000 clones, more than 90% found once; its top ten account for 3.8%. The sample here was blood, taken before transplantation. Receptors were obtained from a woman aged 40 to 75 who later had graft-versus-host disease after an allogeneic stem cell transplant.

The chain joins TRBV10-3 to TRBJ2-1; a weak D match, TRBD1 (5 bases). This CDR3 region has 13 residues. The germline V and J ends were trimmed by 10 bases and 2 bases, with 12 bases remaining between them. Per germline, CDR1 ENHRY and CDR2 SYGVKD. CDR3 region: CATSATAYNEQFF. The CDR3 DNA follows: TGTGCCACCTCGGCGACAGCCTACAATGAGCAGTTCTTC.

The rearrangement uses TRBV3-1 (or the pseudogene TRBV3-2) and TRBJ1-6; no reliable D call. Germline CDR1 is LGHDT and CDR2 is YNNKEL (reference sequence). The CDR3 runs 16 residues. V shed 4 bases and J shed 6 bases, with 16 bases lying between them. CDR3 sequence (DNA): TGTGCCAGCAGCCCTCCCCGCGCAGGTACTAATTCACCCCTCCACTTT. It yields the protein CASSPPRAGTNSPLHF.

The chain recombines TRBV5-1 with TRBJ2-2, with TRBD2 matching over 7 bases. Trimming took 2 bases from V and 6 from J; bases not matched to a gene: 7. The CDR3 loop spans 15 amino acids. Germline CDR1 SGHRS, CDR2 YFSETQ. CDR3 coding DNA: TGCGCCAGCAGCTTAACCGGGACTAAGGCCGGGGAGCTGTTTTTT. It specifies CASSLTGTKAGELFF.

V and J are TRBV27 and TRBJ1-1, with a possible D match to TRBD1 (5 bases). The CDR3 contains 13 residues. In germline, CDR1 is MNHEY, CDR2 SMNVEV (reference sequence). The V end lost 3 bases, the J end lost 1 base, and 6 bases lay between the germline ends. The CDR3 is CASSFGGNTEAFF. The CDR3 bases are TGTGCCAGCAGTTTCGGGGGGAACACTGAAGCTTTCTTT.

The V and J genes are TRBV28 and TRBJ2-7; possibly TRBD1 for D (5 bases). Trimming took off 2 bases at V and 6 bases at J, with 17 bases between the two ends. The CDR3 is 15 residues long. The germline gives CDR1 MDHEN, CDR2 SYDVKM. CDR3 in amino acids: CASSLVKQGPREQYF. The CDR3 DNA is TGTGCCAGCAGTTTAGTAAAGCAGGGCCCTCGCGAGCAGTACTTC.

DNA of the CDR3: TGCAGCGTTGGGACAGGCAGTAACTACGAGCAGTACTTC. Translated, it gives CSVGTGSNYEQYF. The V gene is TRBV29-1, the J gene TRBJ2-7, with TRBD1 identical over 7 bases. Germline V lookup: CDR1 SQVTM, CDR2 ANQGSEA. The V and J ends lost 4 bases and 3 bases, in that order; junction bases with no gene match: 6. This CDR3 has 13 residues.

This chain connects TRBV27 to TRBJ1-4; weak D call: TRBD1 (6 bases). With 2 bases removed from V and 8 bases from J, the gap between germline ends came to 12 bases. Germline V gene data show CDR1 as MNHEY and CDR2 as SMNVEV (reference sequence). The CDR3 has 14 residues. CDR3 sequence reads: CASSLGGGPEKLFF. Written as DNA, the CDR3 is TGTGCCAGCAGTTTAGGGGGGGGGCCCGAAAAACTGTTTTTT.

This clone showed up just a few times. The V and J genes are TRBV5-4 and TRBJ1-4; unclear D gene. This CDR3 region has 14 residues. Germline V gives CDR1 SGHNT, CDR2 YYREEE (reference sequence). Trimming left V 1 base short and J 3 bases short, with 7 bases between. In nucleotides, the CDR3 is TGTGCCAGCAGCTTGCGAGGATCTAATGAAAAACTGTTTTTT. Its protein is CASSLRGSNEKLFF. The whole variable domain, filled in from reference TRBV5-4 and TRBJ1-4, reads ETGVTQSPTHLIKTRGQQVTLRCSSQSGHNTVSWYQQALGQGPQFIFQYYREEENGRGNFPPRFSGLQFPNYSSELNVNALELDDSALYLCASSLRGSNEKLFFGSGTQLSVL.

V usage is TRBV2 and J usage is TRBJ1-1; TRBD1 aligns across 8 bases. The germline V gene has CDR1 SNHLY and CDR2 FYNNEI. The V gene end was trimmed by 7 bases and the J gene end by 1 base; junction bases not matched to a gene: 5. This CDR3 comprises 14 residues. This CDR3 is CASIYGQGNTEAFF. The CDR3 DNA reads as TGTGCCAGCATTTACGGACAGGGGAACACTGAAGCTTTCTTT. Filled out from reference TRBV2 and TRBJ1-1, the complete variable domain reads EPEVTQTPSHQVTQMGQEVILRCVPISNHLYFYWYRQILGQKVEFLVSFYNNEISEKSEIFDDQFSVERPDGSNFTLKIRSTKLEDSAMYFCASIYGQGNTEAFFGQGTRLTVV.

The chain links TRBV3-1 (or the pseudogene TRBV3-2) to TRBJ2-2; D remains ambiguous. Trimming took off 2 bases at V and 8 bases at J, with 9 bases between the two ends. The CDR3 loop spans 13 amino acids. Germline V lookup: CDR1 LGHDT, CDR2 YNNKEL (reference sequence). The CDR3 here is CASSQSVTGELFF. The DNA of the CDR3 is TGTGCCAGCAGCCAATCGGTTACTGGGGAGCTGTTTTTT.

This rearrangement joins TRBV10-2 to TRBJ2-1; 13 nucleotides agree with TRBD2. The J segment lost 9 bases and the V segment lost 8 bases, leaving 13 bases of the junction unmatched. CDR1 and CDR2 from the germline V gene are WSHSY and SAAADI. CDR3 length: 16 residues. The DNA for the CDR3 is TGCGCCAGCTGGACCAGTACTAGCGGGAGGGCCGGTGAGCAGTTCTTC. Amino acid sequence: CASWTSTSGRAGEQFF.

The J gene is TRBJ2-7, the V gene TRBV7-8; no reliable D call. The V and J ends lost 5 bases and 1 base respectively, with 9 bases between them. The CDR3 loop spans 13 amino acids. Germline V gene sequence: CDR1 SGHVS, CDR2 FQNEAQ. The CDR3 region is CASSVGQSYEQYF. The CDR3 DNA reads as TGTGCCAGCAGCGTCGGGCAGTCCTACGAGCAGTACTTC.

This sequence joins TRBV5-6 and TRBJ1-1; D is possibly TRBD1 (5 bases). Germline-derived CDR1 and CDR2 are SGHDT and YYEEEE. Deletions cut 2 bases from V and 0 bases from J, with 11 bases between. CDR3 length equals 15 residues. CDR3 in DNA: TGTGCCAGCAGCTTTTATCAGGGCTTGAACACTGAAGCTTTCTTT. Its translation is CASSFYQGLNTEAFF.

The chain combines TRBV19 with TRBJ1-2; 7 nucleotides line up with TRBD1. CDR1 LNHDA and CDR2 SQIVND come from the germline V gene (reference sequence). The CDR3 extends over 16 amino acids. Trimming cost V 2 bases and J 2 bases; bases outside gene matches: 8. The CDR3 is CASSISQPGGNYGYTF. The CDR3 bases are TGTGCCAGTAGTATATCCCAGCCAGGGGGAAACTATGGCTACACCTTC.

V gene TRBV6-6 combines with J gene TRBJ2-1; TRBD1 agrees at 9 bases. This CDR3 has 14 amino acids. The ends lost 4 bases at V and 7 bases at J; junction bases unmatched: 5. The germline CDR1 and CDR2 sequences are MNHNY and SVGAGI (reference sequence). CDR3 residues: CASSSTDRGNEQFF. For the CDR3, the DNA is TGTGCCAGCAGTTCCACGGACAGGGGTAATGAGCAGTTCTTC.

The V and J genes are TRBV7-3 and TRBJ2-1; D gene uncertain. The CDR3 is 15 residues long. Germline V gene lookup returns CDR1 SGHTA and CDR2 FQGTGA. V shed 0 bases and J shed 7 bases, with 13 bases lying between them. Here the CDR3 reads CASSLTTAIGNEQFF. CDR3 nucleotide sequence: TGTGCCAGCAGCTTAACCACGGCTATTGGGAATGAGCAGTTCTTC.

The CDR3 bases are TGTGCCAGCTCATTCACCTACGAGCAGTACTTC. It encodes CASSFTYEQYF. This chain uses TRBV18 with TRBJ2-7; D gene ambiguous. Looked up from germline, CDR1 is KGHSH and CDR2 is LQKENI. This CDR3 comprises 11 residues. V was pared by 5 bases and J by 2 bases, with 4 bases between.

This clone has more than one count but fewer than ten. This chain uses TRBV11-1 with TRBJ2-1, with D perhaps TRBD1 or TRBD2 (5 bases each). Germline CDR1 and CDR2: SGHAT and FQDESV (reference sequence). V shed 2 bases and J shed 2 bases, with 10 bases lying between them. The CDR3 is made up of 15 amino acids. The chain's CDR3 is CASSLRDGTYNEQFF. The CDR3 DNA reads TGTGCCAGCAGCTTAAGGGACGGAACCTACAATGAGCAGTTCTTC.